This record looks at one T cell receptor (beta chain) sequence and its context. Antigen specificity is unknown. This sample stems from a study of CD8+ T cells in alopecia areata. Study outcomes and limitations: Lesional scalp exceeded normal scalp in clonality, especially in alopecia totalis/universalis.

The CDR3 extends over 17 amino acids. The J segment lost 4 bases and the V segment lost 3 bases, leaving 11 bases of the junction unmatched. The germline CDR1 and CDR2 sequences are SGHVS and FQNEAQ. CD4+ and CD8+ T cells were sorted from PBMCs stained for CD3, CD4 and CD8. Once RNA had been extracted, it was reverse transcribed into cDNA to act as the sequencing template. Sequenced by immunoSEQ multiplex PCR; TCRdb stores in-frame clones only, minus some. This sample has approximately 150,000 clones; around 47% occur once, and the top ten carry roughly 6.8%. This receptor was identified in a human donor with alopecia areata. This chain connects TRBV7-8 to TRBJ2-1; TRBD2 agrees at 8 bases. Sequences were obtained from CD4+ T cells sorted from blood. The CDR3 region has the DNA TGTGCCAGCAGCTTTACCCGAGCGGGAGCGCCGTACAATGAGCAGTTCTTC. Protein product: CASSFTRAGAPYNEQFF.